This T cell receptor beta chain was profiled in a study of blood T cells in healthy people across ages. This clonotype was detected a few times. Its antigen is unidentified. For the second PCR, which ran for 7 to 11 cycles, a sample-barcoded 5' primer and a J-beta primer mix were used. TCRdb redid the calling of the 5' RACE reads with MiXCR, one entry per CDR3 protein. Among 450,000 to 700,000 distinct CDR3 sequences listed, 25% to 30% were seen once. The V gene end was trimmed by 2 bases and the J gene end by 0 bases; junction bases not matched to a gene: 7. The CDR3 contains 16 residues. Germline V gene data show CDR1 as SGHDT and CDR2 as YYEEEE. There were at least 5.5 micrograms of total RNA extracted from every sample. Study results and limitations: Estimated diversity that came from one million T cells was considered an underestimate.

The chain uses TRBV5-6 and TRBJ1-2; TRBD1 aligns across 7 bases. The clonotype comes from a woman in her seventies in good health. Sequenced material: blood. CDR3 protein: CASSFLGTATNYGYTF. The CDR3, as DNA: TGTGCCAGCAGCTTTTTAGGGACAGCTACTAACTATGGCTACACCTTC.